This T cell receptor beta chain appears in the sequencing data of a study of shared clonotypes between healthy human individuals. Study overall: Donors had three CD4 naive, three CD4 memory, two CD8 naive and one CD8 memory plate apiece.

Measured with immunoSEQ multiplex PCR; TCRdb has only the in-frame clones, and not every one. The sample gives roughly 2 million clones, approximately 94% of which show up once; 0.9% to 1.3% is in the top ten. Terminally differentiated effector memory CD45RA+ cells were excluded from the naive CD8 cells, which were CD45RO-negative and positively selected for CCR7. Every contributor of samples was a Caucasian grown-up residing in Nashville, Tennessee. Notes on the study in general: Four donors had around 5% of their naive CD4 clonotypes in common.

V lost 2 bases, J lost 2 bases, and 10 bases lay in between. Germline V gives CDR1 SGHDN, CDR2 FVKESK. CDR3 length equals 14 residues. Comments on this clone: No antigen is known for it.

This chain uses TRBV14 with TRBJ2-7; perhaps TRBD1 as D (6 bases). The sample was naive CD8+ T cells sorted from blood. The origin of this receptor is a man between 18 and 29 years old in good health. DNA for the CDR3: TGTGCCAGCAGCCAATCAGGGGCGGCCTACGAGCAGTACTTC. Protein sequence: CASSQSGAAYEQYF.